Presented here are 30 T cell receptor beta chains from one specimen sequenced in a study of cytomegalovirus exposure and HLA in healthy donors. PCR was performed using 60 Vbeta and 13 Jbeta primers. This table comes from immunoSEQ multiplex PCR, and its TCRdb copy is limited to in-frame clones, with some not included. The table includes about 190,000 clones, 60% to 80% detected once. Specimen: PBMCs. The receptors stem from a woman between 18 and 30 years old in good health and CMV-seronegative.

This rearrangement joins TRBV5-1 to TRBJ2-3; weak D call: TRBD1 (6 bases). Trimming cost V 1 base and J 6 bases, with 9 bases left between them. Per the germline V gene, CDR1 is SGHRS and CDR2 is YFSETQ. The CDR3 has 13 amino acids. The CDR3 protein is CASSLSGVDTQYF. The DNA of the CDR3 is TGCGCCAGCAGCTTGTCAGGGGTTGATACGCAGTATTTT.

The V gene is TRBV6-6, the J gene TRBJ2-7, with 9 bases fitting TRBD2. Losses at the gene ends were 3 bases for V and 5 bases for J; bases not matched to a gene: 11. Germline loops: CDR1 MNHNY, CDR2 SVGAGI (reference sequence). The CDR3 consists of 16 residues. CDR3 DNA: TGTGCCAGCAGTTATAGGGCGGGAGGGCCTTTAGACGAGCAGTACTTC. It specifies CASSYRAGGPLDEQYF.

This clone turned up a few times. The chain employs TRBV28 and TRBJ2-1; the match to TRBD1 covers 8 bases. V trimming: 7 bases; J trimming: 6 bases; junction bases outside the gene matches: 11. Germline assignment: CDR1 MDHEN and CDR2 SYDVKM. There are 15 residues in the CDR3. CDR3 DNA sequence: TGTGCCAGCACCGGAAGACAGGGGAAGGGCAATGAGCAGTTCTTC. This sequence encodes CASTGRQGKGNEQFF.

This chain links TRBV7-8 with TRBJ1-2; D not certain. The germline V gene has CDR1 SGHVS and CDR2 FQNEAQ. The CDR3 extends over 16 amino acids. Between the trimmed V and J ends, which lost 0 bases and 8 bases, there was a span of 19 bases. CDR3 nucleotide sequence: TGTGCCAGCAGCTTAGCGAATTCTTGGGCGAGGGAAGGCTACACCTTC. This gives the protein CASSLANSWAREGYTF. Drawing the rest from reference TRBV7-8 and TRBJ1-2, the complete variable domain is GAGVSQSPRYKVAKRGQDVALRCDPISGHVSLFWYQQALGQGPEFLTYFQNEAQLDKSGLPSDRFFAERPEGSVSTLKIQRTQQEDSAVYLCASSLANSWAREGYTFGSGTRLTVV.

The chain links TRBV6-5 to TRBJ1-2, with D maybe TRBD1 (6 bases). V dropped 11 bases and J dropped 2 bases, with 12 bases sitting between them. CDR1 is MNHEY and CDR2 is SVGAGI in the germline V gene. The CDR3 runs to 12 residues. CDR3 in amino acids: CADYDRNYGYTF. In nucleotides, the CDR3 is TGTGCCGACTACGACAGGAACTATGGCTACACCTTC.

This rearrangement joins TRBV28 to TRBJ2-7; 9 bases agree with TRBD2. Germline values: CDR1 MDHEN, CDR2 SYDVKM. The length of the CDR3 is 13 residues. V lost 5 bases and J lost 6; bases outside the gene matches: 5. The CDR3 region has the DNA TGTGCCAGCAGTCCGCTAGCGGGAACCGAGCAGTACTTC. Translation gives CASSPLAGTEQYF.

The sample holds one count of this clone. The CDR3 region is CASSPPGGLETQYF. The CDR3 DNA sequence: TGTGCCAGCTCCCCTCCAGGGGGCTTGGAGACCCAGTACTTC. The chain recombines TRBV18 with TRBJ2-5, with 8 positions matching TRBD1. Germline lookup yields CDR1 KGHSH and CDR2 LQKENI. CDR3 length: 14 residues. Trimming cost V 6 bases and J 5 bases; bases outside gene matches: 8.

The rearrangement uses TRBV29-1 and TRBJ1-1; the D is unclear. The CDR3 consists of 11 residues. Germline CDR1 SQVTM, CDR2 ANQGSEA. Between the trimmed V and J ends, which lost 6 bases and 0 bases, there was a span of 5 bases. CDR3 bases: TGCAGCGTAATCATGAACACTGAAGCTTTCTTT. Translated, it gives CSVIMNTEAFF.

This clone was detected only a few times. This chain joins TRBV7-9 and TRBJ2-1, with D perhaps TRBD2 (6 bases). Trimming removed 5 bases from V and 5 bases from J, with 19 bases in between. The CDR3 sequence is 16 residues long. Germline V gives CDR1 SEHNR, CDR2 FQNEAQ (reference sequence). CDR3 amino acids: CASSPLLPGVNNEQFF. In DNA, the CDR3 is TGTGCCAGCAGCCCCTTGCTCCCGGGAGTCAACAATGAGCAGTTCTTC. The entire variable domain, with the rest obtained from reference TRBV7-9 and TRBJ2-1, is as follows: DTGVSQNPRHKITKRGQNVTFRCDPISEHNRLYWYRQTLGQGPEFLTYFQNEAQLEKSRLLSDRFSAERPKGSFSTLEIQRTEQGDSAMYLCASSPLLPGVNNEQFFGPGTRLTVL.

The V and J genes are TRBV6-1 and TRBJ1-1; 9 nucleotides line up with TRBD1. J lost 3 bases, V lost 4 bases, and 15 bases had no gene match. CDR3 length equals 18 residues. CDR1 is MNHNS, CDR2 SASEGT, per germline. The CDR3 protein is CASSVTGTGIRGDTEAFF. CDR3 in DNA: TGTGCCAGCAGTGTAACCGGGACAGGGATTAGAGGGGACACTGAAGCTTTCTTT.

The chain has TRBV5-1 and TRBJ1-2; TRBD1 aligns across 10 bases. The CDR3 is 15 amino acids. Germline V CDR1 and CDR2: SGHRS, YFSETQ. Trimming cost V 1 base and J 4 bases; bases outside gene matches: 4. CDR3 DNA: TGCGCCAGCAGCTTGTGGGGACAGGGGCTCTATGGCTACACCTTC. Its protein is CASSLWGQGLYGYTF. Combining the CDR3 with reference TRBV5-1 and TRBJ1-2 gives the whole variable domain KAGVTQTPRYLIKTRGQQVTLSCSPISGHRSVSWYQQTPGQGLQFLFEYFSETQRNKGNFPGRFSGRQFSNSRSEMNVSTLELGDSALYLCASSLWGQGLYGYTFGSGTRLTVV.

The V gene is TRBV27, the J gene TRBJ2-7; perhaps TRBD1 as D (6 bases). The ends were cut back, 2 bases at V and 3 bases at J, with 8 bases in the middle. The CDR3 is made up of 13 amino acids. Per germline, CDR1 MNHEY and CDR2 SMNVEV (reference sequence). CDR3 protein: CASSLGGSYEQYF. CDR3 bases: TGTGCCAGCAGTTTAGGGGGCAGCTACGAGCAGTACTTC.

This clone was counted between two and nine times. This chain joins TRBV5-1 and TRBJ2-7; tentative D call: TRBD2 (5 bases). CDR3 length: 16 amino acids. The ends were cut back, 3 bases at V and 1 base at J, with 17 bases in the middle. Germline CDR1 and CDR2: SGHRS and YFSETQ. DNA for the CDR3: TGCGCCAGCAGCTCCGTCTACGCAGAGGGTTCCTACGAGCAGTACTTC. Amino acid sequence: CASSSVYAEGSYEQYF.

The chain recombines TRBV6-5 with TRBJ2-7, with D perhaps TRBD2 (5 bases). This CDR3 contains 14 residues. In germline, CDR1 is MNHEY, CDR2 SVGAGI. V lost 4 bases, J lost 6 bases, and 16 bases lay in between. Here the CDR3 reads CASSWSAVAGEQYF. DNA of the CDR3: TGTGCCAGCAGTTGGTCGGCAGTGGCGGGCGAGCAGTACTTC.

This clone showed up just once. The rearrangement links TRBV11-1 to TRBJ1-1; D ambiguous. The CDR3 runs 14 residues. V shed 8 bases and J shed 0 bases, with 13 bases lying between them. CDR1 is SGHAT, CDR2 FQDESV, per germline (reference sequence). The CDR3 bases are TGTGCCAGCGCGGGAAGGGTAATGAACACTGAAGCTTTCTTT. This gives the protein CASAGRVMNTEAFF.

This sequence joins TRBV11-3 and TRBJ2-7; D is unclear. The CDR3 sequence is 13 residues long. Germline CDR1 is SGHNT and CDR2 is YENEEA. V lost 2 bases and J 2 bases, leaving 7 bases between the germline ends. Here the CDR3 DNA reads TGTGCCAGCAGCTTAACCCAGGCCTACGAGCAGTACTTC. It translates to CASSLTQAYEQYF.

V gene TRBV2 combines with J gene TRBJ1-5; 9 bases map to TRBD1. V trimming: 6 bases; J trimming: 6 bases; junction bases outside the gene matches: 6. CDR3 length equals 14 residues. CDR1 is SNHLY, CDR2 FYNNEI, per germline. The CDR3 coding sequence is TGTGCCAGCAGCGGGGGACAGGGCTTTCAGCCCCAGCATTTT. Amino acids: CASSGGQGFQPQHF.

This clone was observed once. The V gene is TRBV7-8, the J gene TRBJ2-1, with D tentatively TRBD2 (6 bases). Per the germline V gene, CDR1 is SGHVS and CDR2 is FQNEAQ. There are 16 residues in the CDR3. V lost 5 bases, J lost 0 bases, and 14 bases lay in between. The CDR3 bases are TGTGCCAGCAGCCCCCTAGGCGGGAACTCCTACAATGAGCAGTTCTTC. This codes for CASSPLGGNSYNEQFF.

CDR3 amino acids: CASSWFRAGLTYEQYF. The CDR3 region has the DNA TGTGCCAGCAGTTGGTTCAGGGCAGGGCTCACCTACGAGCAGTACTTC. The chain links TRBV28 to TRBJ2-7; possible D gene TRBD1, 5 bases. Germline CDR1 MDHEN, CDR2 SYDVKM. Trimming took off 4 bases at V and 2 bases at J, with 18 bases between the two ends. The CDR3 is 16 amino acids.

The V call is TRBV11-2, the J call TRBJ2-1; 9 bases match TRBD1. Germline V gene sequence: CDR1 SGHAT, CDR2 FQNNGV. This CDR3 region has 15 residues. The junction had 3 bases not matched to a gene; V was cut back by 0 bases and J by 6 bases. The CDR3 is CASSLDGTGSNEQFF. The CDR3 nucleotides are TGTGCCAGCAGCTTAGATGGGACAGGGTCCAATGAGCAGTTCTTC.

The genes are TRBV5-1 and TRBJ2-7; TRBD1 agrees at 9 bases. Losses at the gene ends were 3 bases for V and 5 bases for J; bases not matched to a gene: 9. The CDR3 totals 15 residues. Germline loops: CDR1 SGHRS, CDR2 YFSETQ. This CDR3 is CASSSSGTGSHEQYF. In nucleotides, the CDR3 is TGCGCCAGCAGCTCCTCCGGGACAGGGTCCCACGAGCAGTACTTC.

The chain is built from TRBV7-9 and TRBJ1-1; D remains unclear. The V gene lost 4 bases and the J gene lost 5 bases, with 5 bases spanning the gap. Looked up from germline, CDR1 is SEHNR and CDR2 is FQNEAQ (reference sequence). The CDR3 loop spans 11 amino acids. In DNA form, the CDR3 reads TGTGCCAGCAGCTCAGGAACTGAAGCTTTCTTT. Protein: CASSSGTEAFF. Combining the CDR3 with reference TRBV7-9 and TRBJ1-1 gives the whole variable domain DTGVSQNPRHKITKRGQNVTFRCDPISEHNRLYWYRQTLGQGPEFLTYFQNEAQLEKSRLLSDRFSAERPKGSFSTLEIQRTEQGDSAMYLCASSSGTEAFFGQGTRLTVV.

The CDR3 DNA follows: TGTGCCAGCAGTTTTATCCGACTAGGCAACAATGAGCAGTTCTTC. Translating gives CASSFIRLGNNEQFF. V is TRBV27 and J is TRBJ2-1, with D maybe TRBD2 (6 bases). Germline V gives CDR1 MNHEY, CDR2 SMNVEV (reference sequence). V was pared by 3 bases and J by 5 bases, with 14 bases between. There are 15 residues in the CDR3.

This rearrangement joins TRBV10-1 to TRBJ2-2; 7 nucleotides agree with TRBD2. The CDR3 runs 13 residues. Looked up from germline, CDR1 is WNHNN and CDR2 is SYGVQD (reference sequence). After removal of 7 bases from V and 5 bases from J, the junction contained 4 bases not matched to a gene. CDR3 nucleotides: TGCGCCAGCAAAGCGGGACGGACCGGGGAGCTGTTTTTT. It codes for CASKAGRTGELFF.

This clone was detected a few times. The chain joins TRBV10-3 to TRBJ1-6, with TRBD1 matching 7 bases. CDR1 and CDR2 (germline): ENHRY, SYGVKD. The CDR3 is 15 residues long. The ends lost 9 bases at V and 5 bases at J; junction bases unmatched: 10. CDR3 nucleotide sequence: TGTGCCATTCGGTATACCGGGACAGATAATTCACCCCTCCACTTT. It codes for CAIRYTGTDNSPLHF.

This clone has only one observation. The chain couples TRBV4-3 to TRBJ2-1; 10 bases fit TRBD2. Trimming removed 1 base from V and 5 bases from J; junction bases left unmatched: 5. This CDR3 comprises 16 residues. The germline V gene encodes CDR1 LGHNA and CDR2 YSLEER. CDR3 region: CASSQGAGGPNNEQFF. The CDR3 nucleotides are TGCGCCAGCAGCCAAGGAGCGGGAGGGCCGAACAATGAGCAGTTCTTC.

This clone was detected once. The chain is built from TRBV27 and TRBJ2-6; 7 positions match TRBD2. V lost 5 bases and J lost 2; bases outside the gene matches: 9. The CDR3 length is 17 residues. Germline V gene sequence: CDR1 MNHEY, CDR2 SMNVEV (reference sequence). CDR3 amino acids: CASSHGGIKAGANVLTF. For the CDR3, the DNA is TGTGCCAGCAGTCACGGGGGGATAAAGGCTGGGGCCAACGTCCTGACTTTC.

The J gene is TRBJ2-7, the V gene TRBV28, with D maybe TRBD2 (5 bases). The germline gives CDR1 MDHEN, CDR2 SYDVKM. V lost 2 bases and J lost 6, with 20 bases in between. The CDR3 sequence is 16 residues long. CDR3 nucleotide sequence: TGTGCCAGCAGTTTAATTAGCGTCAGGTTTTTGGGCGAGCAGTACTTC. As protein: CASSLISVRFLGEQYF.

In DNA form, the CDR3 reads TGTGCCAGCAGCGAGCGGGGGGGCCAGAGGGAGCAGTTCTTC. Its protein product is CASSERGGQREQFF. The rearrangement uses TRBV6-4 and TRBJ2-1, with TRBD2 matching 10 bases. This CDR3 is 14 amino acids long. Losses at the gene ends were 6 bases for V and 10 bases for J; bases not matched to a gene: 9. Germline CDR1 reads MRHNA; CDR2 reads SNTAGT.

The rearrangement joins TRBV28 to TRBJ2-3; 9 nucleotides match TRBD2. After removal of 4 bases from V and 4 bases from J, the junction contained 6 bases not matched to a gene. The CDR3 loop spans 15 amino acids. Per the germline V gene, CDR1 is MDHEN and CDR2 is SYDVKM. DNA of the CDR3: TGTGCCAGCAGTTACCTAGCGGGAAGGGCAGATACGCAGTATTTT. Translating it yields CASSYLAGRADTQYF.